The TCR beta chain under discussion was sequenced for a study of blood T cells in healthy people across ages. For the second PCR, which ran for about 6 to 11 cycles, a sample-barcoded 5' primer and a J-beta primer mix were used. All samples yielded 2.5 million or more CDR3-containing paired-end reads. TCRdb reprocessed the 5' RACE reads via MiXCR and lists one record per CDR3 protein. The sample shows 750,000 to 1,000,000 distinct CDR3 sequences, about 29% of them seen only once. This clonotype was seen ten or more times. This sample also belongs to another study, concerning T cells of mothers and their children.

This TCR derives from a woman aged 35 to 49 in good health. Input material: blood.

The CDR3: CASSSHLGGNEQFF. CDR3 sequence (DNA): TGTGCCAGCAGCTCACACCTGGGGGGCAATGAGCAGTTCTTC. This rearrangement joins TRBV9 to TRBJ2-1; D is perhaps TRBD2 (6 bases). The germline V gene has CDR1 SGDLS and CDR2 YYNGEE. Trimming removed 4 bases at V and 6 bases at J, with 14 bases between. The CDR3 extends over 14 amino acids.